The following is a T cell receptor beta chain sequence with its context. This entry is derived from a study of control samples from healthy donors and cancer patients. Profiled with immunoSEQ multiplex PCR; TCRdb holds only in-frame clones, not every one. The table records some 40,000 clones, around 88% of them present only once. The source of this sequence is a woman in her sixties or seventies with lung cancer. The source material was PBMCs.

The DNA for the CDR3 is TGTGCCAGCAGCGTAGATGCTGGACGGTCGGTGGACGAGCAGTACTTC. It specifies CASSVDAGRSVDEQYF. The V call is TRBV9, the J call TRBJ2-7; D remains ambiguous. The V and J ends lost 0 bases and 5 bases respectively, with 18 bases between them. The CDR3 runs 16 residues. Germline V CDR1 and CDR2: SGDLS, YYNGEE. Supplemented by reference TRBV9 and TRBJ2-7, the full variable domain reads DSGVTQTPKHLITATGQRVTLRCSPRSGDLSVYWYQQSLDQGLQFLIQYYNGEERAKGNILERFSAQQFPDLHSELNLSSLELGDSALYFCASSVDAGRSVDEQYFGPGTRLTVT.